The rows below give T cell receptor beta chains drawn from one sample of a study of cytomegalovirus exposure and HLA in healthy donors. Produced via immunoSEQ multiplex PCR; TCRdb's table is partial and in-frame only. The data show 100,000 to 150,000 clones, around 75% seen once. The sample comprised PBMCs. Receptors were obtained from a man aged 55-75 years in good health and CMV-seropositive. Each CDR3 is given with its conserved first and last residue. The D gene is left open where the match is weak. Some rows mark clone size as missing; the rest say once, few, many or name a class of expanded clone.

len | d_gene | abundance | j_gene | v_gene | CDR3nt | CDR3aa
13 | TRBD2 | - | TRBJ2-1 | TRBV10-2 | TGCGCCAGCAGTGGGGGGACTATAAATGAGCAGTTCTTC | CASSGGTINEQFF
16 | TRBD1 | - | TRBJ2-2 | TRBV4-1 | TGCGCCAGCAGCCATGCCGGGACAGGGGACACCGGGGAGCTGTTTTTT | CASSHAGTGDTGELFF
18 | - | - | TRBJ2-6 | TRBV11-3 | TGTGCCAGCAGCTCGTGGACACGAGATCACTCTGGGGCCAACGTCCTGACTTTC | CASSSWTRDHSGANVLTF
12 | - | - | TRBJ1-2 | TRBV5-6 | TGTGCCAGCAGCTCGCAGATTTATGGCTACACCTTC | CASSSQIYGYTF
13 | - | - | TRBJ2-5 | TRBV29-1 | TGCAGCGTAGCGACGGGGTTAACGGAGACCCAGTACTTC | CSVATGLTETQYF
12 | TRBD2 | - | TRBJ2-3 | TRBV30 | TGTGCCAGCACGGGGGGGCGAGATACGCAGTATTTT | CASTGGRDTQYF
16 | TRBD2 | few | TRBJ2-5 | TRBV19 | TGTGCCAGTAGTCTCCGACTAGCGGCCCTAGAAGAGACCCAGTACTTC | CASSLRLAALEETQYF
13 | TRBD2 | - | TRBJ2-1 | TRBV29-1 | TGCAGCGTCGGGGGGGCCGGGGTCAATGAGCAGTTCTTC | CSVGGAGVNEQFF
13 | - | - | TRBJ2-5 | TRBV7-2 | TGTGCCAGCAGCTTGATTAGCGCGGAGACCCAGTACTTC | CASSLISAETQYF
15 | TRBD1 | few | TRBJ2-7 | TRBV28 | TGTGCCAGCAGTTCGGCGGGACAGGGCCACTACGAGCAGTACTTC | CASSSAGQGHYEQYF
14 | - | once | TRBJ1-1 | TRBV9 | TGTGCCAGCAGCGCCGAAGGGAGAGGGACTGAAGCTTTCTTT | CASSAEGRGTEAFF
14 | TRBD2 | - | TRBJ2-3 | TRBV10-2 | TGCGCCAGCAGGACTAGCGGGGGGGCAGATACGCAGTATTTT | CASRTSGGADTQYF
13 | - | - | TRBJ2-7 | TRBV30 | TGTGTGGGCCAGGGCCTAATGACCCACGAGCAGTACTTC | CVGQGLMTHEQYF
16 | - | - | TRBJ2-5 | TRBV2 | TGTGCCAGCAGTTCAGGCACCTTGACGTACCAAGAGACCCAGTACTTC | CASSSGTLTYQETQYF
13 | - | - | TRBJ1-5 | TRBV2 | TGTGCCAGCAGTGGACAGGCCATGGGGCCCCAGCATTTT | CASSGQAMGPQHF
15 | TRBD1 | - | TRBJ1-5 | TRBV10-3 | TGTGCCATCAGTGTGGACAGGGGTGGAAATCAGCCCCAGCATTTT | CAISVDRGGNQPQHF
14 | TRBD1 | few | TRBJ1-6 | TRBV9 | TGTGCCAGCAGCCTTACAGGGGTCGACTCACCCCTCCACTTT | CASSLTGVDSPLHF
15 | - | - | TRBJ1-3 | TRBV18 | TGTGCCAGCTCACCACCTAGTAGAAGTGGAAACACCATATATTTT | CASSPPSRSGNTIYF
12 | - | medium-sized | TRBJ2-7 | TRBV6-1 | TGTGCCAGCAGCCCTACCCACTACGAGCAGTACTTC | CASSPTHYEQYF
13 | - | - | TRBJ1-2 | TRBV23-1 | TGCGCCAGCAGTCAATGCGGGTACTGGGGCTACACCTTC | CASSQCGYWGYTF
15 | - | - | TRBJ2-2 | TRBV6-5 | TGTGCCAGCAGTTATTCCGTAGAACCCACCGGGGAGCTGTTTTTT | CASSYSVEPTGELFF
16 | TRBD2 | - | TRBJ2-7 | TRBV28 | TGTGCCAGCAGACCCGGGCGGCGGTCGGGAGGTTACGAGCAGTACTTC | CASRPGRRSGGYEQYF
13 | - | few | TRBJ1-1 | TRBV29-1 | TGCAGCGTTGAAGTGGGCGAGGGAACTGAAGCTTTCTTT | CSVEVGEGTEAFF
12 | - | once | TRBJ2-5 | TRBV7-6 | TGTGCCAGCAGCCCCTTAACTGAGACCCAGTACTTC | CASSPLTETQYF
13 | - | - | TRBJ2-7 | TRBV7-3 | TGTGCCAGCAGCGCCACCAGAATTGGCGAGCAGTACTTC | CASSATRIGEQYF
14 | TRBD1 | - | TRBJ1-2 | TRBV9 | TGTGCCAGCACCCTTAGGGGGCAGGGGTATGGCTACACCTTC | CASTLRGQGYGYTF
16 | - | - | TRBJ2-7 | TRBV28 | TGTGCCAGCAGTTCTATACAGTTTAGACCCTCCTACGAGCAGTACTTC | CASSSIQFRPSYEQYF
15 | - | - | TRBJ2-2 | TRBV7-7 | TGTGCTAGCAGCTTAGGCGGGGATCTCACCGGGGAGCTGTTTTTT | CASSLGGDLTGELFF
12 | - | - | TRBJ2-3 | TRBV2 | TGTGCCAGCAGTGAAATCGCAGATACGCAGTATTTT | CASSEIADTQYF
15 | - | - | TRBJ2-1 | TRBV15 | TGTGCCACCAGCAGAGGGGATAGCGCCTACAATGAGCAGTTCTTC | CATSRGDSAYNEQFF
17 | - | few | TRBJ2-2 | TRBV5-1 | TGCGCCAGCAGCTTGGCCAGGCTTCGTCTAAACACCGGGGAGCTGTTTTTT | CASSLARLRLNTGELFF
17 | TRBD2 | - | TRBJ2-3 | TRBV5-5 | TGTGCCAGCAGCTTGTATCTGGGTAGCGGGGTCACAGATACGCAGTATTTT | CASSLYLGSGVTDTQYF
14 | - | - | TRBJ1-5 | TRBV6-1 | TGTGCCAGCAGTGAAGCAGGGGGCAATCAGCCCCAGCATTTT | CASSEAGGNQPQHF
14 | TRBD1 | few | TRBJ1-1 | TRBV18 | TGTGCCAGCTCGACCGGGACAGGGGGCACTGAAGCTTTCTTT | CASSTGTGGTEAFF
16 | - | - | TRBJ1-4 | TRBV5-1 | TGCGCCAGCAGGGCCCGCGGGCCGCTCGAGGGTGAAAAACTGTTTTTT | CASRARGPLEGEKLFF
14 | - | once | TRBJ1-6 | TRBV2 | TGTGCCAGCAGTGAGGGGCAGGGGTATTCACCCCTCCACTTT | CASSEGQGYSPLHF
14 | - | once | TRBJ2-5 | TRBV2 | TGTGCCAGCAGTGAGAGGCCTGAGGCGGAGACCCAGTACTTC | CASSERPEAETQYF
16 | - | few | TRBJ1-1 | TRBV5-6 | TGTGCCAGCAGCTTGGTCATGGGCAGTAGGAACACTGAAGCTTTCTTT | CASSLVMGSRNTEAFF
13 | - | - | TRBJ2-3 | TRBV11-2 | TGTGCCAGCAGCTTAACTAGCACAGATACGCAGTATTTT | CASSLTSTDTQYF
15 | TRBD1 | - | TRBJ1-6 | TRBV30 | TGTGCCTGGAGTGGGGGACAGGGCCATAATTCGCCCCTCCACTTT | CAWSGGQGHNSPLHF
12 | - | - | TRBJ1-3 | TRBV30 | TGTGCCTGGACAGGGACTGGAAACACCATATATTTT | CAWTGTGNTIYF